One sample yielded the 25 T cell receptor beta chains listed below, sequenced in a study of CD8+ T cells in alopecia areata. Treatment of the sample: oral pan-JAK inhibitor, 5-10 mg twice daily. The sequencing template was cDNA reverse transcribed from extracted RNA. TCRdb keeps only in-frame clones here, not all; method: immunoSEQ multiplex PCR. The table shows about 90,000 clones, with around 44% occurring only once. The specimen comprised CD8+ T cells sorted from blood, sampled at week 24, from a patient treated with tofacitinib. The receptors were gathered from a human donor with alopecia areata.

This clone has a handful of counts. The rearrangement joins TRBV2 to TRBJ2-4; tentatively, D is TRBD1 (7 bases). The V gene lost 3 bases and the J gene lost 0 bases, with 21 bases spanning the gap. The CDR3 runs to 19 residues. Germline assignment: CDR1 SNHLY and CDR2 FYNNEI. CDR3 sequence (DNA): TGTGCCAGCAGTGACGGTTTCGCGGGACAGATTTTAGCCAAAAACATTCAGTACTTC. This encodes CASSDGFAGQILAKNIQYF.

This sequence joins TRBV11-2 and TRBJ2-7, with 7 nucleotides matching TRBD2. V shed 4 bases and J 3 bases; nucleotides not matched to a gene: 6. The CDR3 extends over 14 amino acids. Germline V gene lookup returns CDR1 SGHAT and CDR2 FQNNGV. The CDR3 coding sequence is TGTGCCAGCAGCTGGGGGGGTCGGAACTACGAGCAGTACTTC. As protein: CASSWGGRNYEQYF.

The rearrangement links TRBV6-1 to TRBJ1-2; no reliable D call. The V gene's germline CDR1 is MNHNS and CDR2 SASEGT. V was pared by 7 bases and J by 5 bases, with 14 bases between. The CDR3 loop spans 13 amino acids. The CDR3 nucleotides read TGTGCCAGCACCGCCCCGCTTGGGTATGGCTACACCTTC. This sequence encodes CASTAPLGYGYTF.

The V gene is TRBV29-1, the J gene TRBJ2-1; unclear D gene. Germline V CDR1 and CDR2: SQVTM, ANQGSEA. The CDR3 runs to 12 residues. Between the trimmed V and J ends, which lost 6 bases and 0 bases, there was a span of 6 bases. The CDR3 DNA follows: TGCAGCGTGGTAGGCTCCTACAATGAGCAGTTCTTC. Translated: CSVVGSYNEQFF.

The genes are TRBV13 and TRBJ1-2, with TRBD1 matching 7 bases. V was pared by 5 bases and J by 4 bases, with 7 bases of the junction left unmatched. CDR1 is PRHDT, CDR2 FYEKMQ, per germline (reference sequence). The CDR3 spans 14 residues. This CDR3 is CASSIPGQFYGYTF. In DNA form, the CDR3 reads TGTGCCAGCAGCATCCCGGGACAGTTCTATGGCTACACCTTC.

V usage is TRBV9 and J usage is TRBJ2-1; D remains unclear. Between the trimmed V and J ends, which lost 0 bases and 10 bases, there was a span of 5 bases. CDR3 length: 11 amino acids. Germline CDR1 reads SGDLS; CDR2 reads YYNGEE. The CDR3 loop is CASSVDTEQFF. The CDR3 region has the DNA TGTGCCAGCAGCGTAGACACCGAGCAGTTCTTC. Full variable domain (rest looked up from reference TRBV9 and TRBJ2-1): DSGVTQTPKHLITATGQRVTLRCSPRSGDLSVYWYQQSLDQGLQFLIQYYNGEERAKGNILERFSAQQFPDLHSELNLSSLELGDSALYFCASSVDTEQFFGPGTRLTVL.

The chain is built from TRBV15 and TRBJ2-1; the match to TRBD2 covers 9 bases. The length of the CDR3 is 15 residues. The trim removed 1 base at V and 3 bases at J, leaving 1 base unmatched. CDR1 is LNHNV, CDR2 YYDKDF, per germline (reference sequence). CDR3 sequence: CATSRGTSDYNEQFF. The CDR3 nucleotides are TGTGCCACCAGCAGAGGGACTAGCGACTACAATGAGCAGTTCTTC.

V gene TRBV9 combines with J gene TRBJ1-4; D is perhaps TRBD1 (6 bases). Trimming cost V 0 bases and J 8 bases, with 14 bases left between them. The CDR3 loop spans 15 amino acids. Per germline, CDR1 SGDLS and CDR2 YYNGEE. The CDR3 nucleotides are TGTGCCAGCAGCGTAGGGGGGGCCGGCCAAGAAAAACTGTTTTTT. Translated: CASSVGGAGQEKLFF.

This clone was detected only once. The chain is built from TRBV6-5 and TRBJ1-1; the D is unclear. V lost 5 bases, J lost 0 bases, and 10 bases lay in between. This CDR3 has 14 amino acids. In germline, CDR1 is MNHEY, CDR2 SVGAGI. CDR3 loop: CASSPLTVNTEAFF. The CDR3 DNA sequence: TGTGCCAGCAGTCCCCTGACGGTGAACACTGAAGCTTTCTTT.

This clone has only a few counts. The J gene is TRBJ2-1, the V gene TRBV11-2; the D call may be TRBD1 or TRBD2 (5 bases each). The germline V gene encodes CDR1 SGHAT and CDR2 FQNNGV. The CDR3 is made up of 16 amino acids. Trimming shortened V by 5 bases and J by 0 bases, and 14 bases separated the two germline ends. CDR3 DNA sequence: TGTGCCAGCAGCCTACGCAGGGAGCCCTCCTACAATGAGCAGTTCTTC. As protein: CASSLRREPSYNEQFF.

Only a few counts were recorded for this clone. This chain uses TRBV6-1 with TRBJ1-2; D is unresolved. Between the trimmed V and J ends, which lost 8 bases and 3 bases, there was a span of 16 bases. The CDR3 is 14 amino acids. Germline CDR1 is MNHNS and CDR2 is SASEGT. This CDR3 is CASEKVRNYYGYTF. CDR3 in DNA: TGTGCCAGCGAGAAGGTCAGGAATTACTATGGCTACACCTTC.

This clone was recorded a few times. The V and J genes are TRBV30 and TRBJ2-3; unclear D gene. V dropped 1 base and J dropped 5 bases, with 1 base sitting between them. CDR1 is GTSNPN and CDR2 is SVGIG in the germline V gene (reference sequence). This CDR3 is 10 amino acids long. The CDR3 DNA follows: TGTGCCTGGAGTGGAGATACGCAGTATTTT. Translated, it gives CAWSGDTQYF. The variable domain in full, with the rest retrieved from reference TRBV30 and TRBJ2-3, is SQTIHQWPATLVQPVGSPLSLECTVEGTSNPNLYWYRQAAGRGLQLLFYSVGIGQISSEVPQNLSASRPQDRQFILSSKKLLLSDSGFYLCAWSGDTQYFGPGTRLTVL.

The V call is TRBV9, the J call TRBJ2-5; 7 bases align to TRBD1. The CDR3 length is 13 residues. V gave up 6 bases and J gave up 11 bases; unmatched junction bases: 13. Germline-derived CDR1 and CDR2 are SGDLS and YYNGEE. The CDR3 region is CASTDGTEPSQYF. The CDR3 DNA reads TGTGCCAGCACCGATGGGACAGAGCCAAGTCAGTACTTC.

This clone was counted a single time. The chain has TRBV15 and TRBJ2-3; D ambiguous. Trimming took 5 bases from V and 0 from J, leaving 18 bases between them. Germline V gene lookup returns CDR1 LNHNV and CDR2 YYDKDF (reference sequence). The CDR3 sequence is 17 residues long. This CDR3 is CATSALTTGPSTDTQYF. In nucleotides, the CDR3 is TGTGCCACCAGCGCATTGACAACCGGACCTAGCACAGATACGCAGTATTTT.

The J gene is TRBJ1-1, the V gene TRBV29-1; D uncertain. CDR1 is SQVTM and CDR2 is ANQGSEA in the germline V gene. The V and J ends lost 4 bases and 4 bases respectively, with 7 bases between them. The CDR3 runs to 11 residues. CDR3 residues: CSVGIGTEAFF. CDR3 DNA sequence: TGCAGCGTTGGGATCGGCACTGAAGCTTTCTTT.

The CDR3 loop is CASSLAGGDTGELFF. The CDR3 nucleotides are TGTGCCAGCAGTTTAGCGGGAGGGGACACCGGGGAGCTGTTTTTT. The J gene is TRBJ2-2, the V gene TRBV27; TRBD2 matches 9 bases. The germline gives CDR1 MNHEY, CDR2 SMNVEV (reference sequence). The CDR3 totals 15 residues. The ends lost 2 bases at V and 3 bases at J; junction bases unmatched: 1.

This clone was seen once. The rearrangement joins TRBV6-5 to TRBJ2-7; TRBD2 agrees at 7 bases. CDR1 is MNHEY, CDR2 SVGAGI, per germline. The CDR3 has 14 residues. Trimming cost V 0 bases and J 3 bases; bases outside gene matches: 2. The CDR3 sequence: CASSYSPSGYEQYF. CDR3 nucleotide sequence: TGTGCCAGCAGTTACTCGCCTAGCGGCTACGAGCAGTACTTC.

This chain connects TRBV7-2 to TRBJ1-2; D uncertain. CDR1 and CDR2 (germline): SGHTA, FQGNSA. The ends were cut back, 1 base at V and 0 bases at J, with 12 bases in the middle. The length of the CDR3 is 16 residues. This CDR3 is CASSLVEGSSNYGYTF. The CDR3 DNA sequence: TGTGCCAGCAGCTTAGTGGAGGGCTCCTCTAACTATGGCTACACCTTC.

The rearrangement joins TRBV29-1 to TRBJ1-1; D is ambiguous. CDR1 and CDR2 (germline): SQVTM, ANQGSEA. This CDR3 is 11 amino acids long. Trimming pared 2 bases from V and 5 bases from J, leaving 6 bases between. CDR3: CSVELGTEAFF. CDR3 bases: TGCAGCGTTGAACTTGGGACTGAAGCTTTCTTT.

This clone has only a few counts. This chain joins TRBV29-1 and TRBJ2-7; D tentatively reads TRBD1 or TRBD2 (5 bases each). The length of the CDR3 is 14 residues. CDR1 is SQVTM, CDR2 ANQGSEA, per germline. The V gene lost 3 bases and the J gene lost 9 bases, with 21 bases spanning the gap. In nucleotides, the CDR3 is TGCAGCGTTGAGGACTCGGGCATAGGGGTGGGGCAGTACTTC. Translated: CSVEDSGIGVGQYF.

V is TRBV5-1 and J is TRBJ2-5, with D unclear. CDR3 size: 13 residues. Per germline, CDR1 SGHRS and CDR2 YFSETQ. V was trimmed by 0 bases and J by 1 base, leaving 4 bases between them. The chain's CDR3 is CASSLGGQETQYF. The DNA for the CDR3 is TGCGCCAGCAGCTTGGGGGGCCAAGAGACCCAGTACTTC.

The genes are TRBV6-5 and TRBJ2-7, with a weak D call TRBD1 (6 bases). V lost 6 bases and J lost 4, with 10 bases in between. Germline values: CDR1 MNHEY, CDR2 SVGAGI. The CDR3 has 12 amino acids. Here the CDR3 DNA reads TGTGCCAGCAGAAGCACAGGGTACGAGCAGTACTTC. It is translated as CASRSTGYEQYF.

This clone was found a few times. The rearrangement links TRBV4-3 to TRBJ2-5; TRBD1 matches 8 bases. V was clipped by 1 base and J by 4 bases; unmatched bases: 5. The CDR3 sequence is 15 residues long. Germline loops: CDR1 LGHNA, CDR2 YSLEER. CDR3 bases: TGCGCCAGCAGCCAAGCGGACAGGGAGAGAGAGACCCAGTACTTC. Protein sequence: CASSQADRERETQYF.

This sequence joins TRBV9 and TRBJ2-7; maybe TRBD1 (6 bases). V lost 0 bases and J lost 3, with 13 bases in between. The germline gives CDR1 SGDLS, CDR2 YYNGEE. The CDR3 covers 15 residues. This CDR3 reads CASSVGQGPVYEQYF. The CDR3 nucleotides are TGTGCCAGCAGCGTAGGTCAGGGGCCCGTCTACGAGCAGTACTTC.

In the case of this clone: The junction and the germline gene differ at one end; a read error may be behind it. The gene calls are TRBV15 and TRBJ2-2; TRBD2 aligns across 12 bases. The CDR3 loop spans 21 amino acids. The V gene's germline CDR1 is LNHNV and CDR2 YYDKDF (reference sequence). CDR3 amino acids: CATSRPDWQGRTSGNAGELFF. CDR3 nucleotide sequence: TGTGCCACCAGCAGACCTGACTGGCAGGGACGGACTAGCGGGAACGCCGGGGAGCTGTTTTTT.